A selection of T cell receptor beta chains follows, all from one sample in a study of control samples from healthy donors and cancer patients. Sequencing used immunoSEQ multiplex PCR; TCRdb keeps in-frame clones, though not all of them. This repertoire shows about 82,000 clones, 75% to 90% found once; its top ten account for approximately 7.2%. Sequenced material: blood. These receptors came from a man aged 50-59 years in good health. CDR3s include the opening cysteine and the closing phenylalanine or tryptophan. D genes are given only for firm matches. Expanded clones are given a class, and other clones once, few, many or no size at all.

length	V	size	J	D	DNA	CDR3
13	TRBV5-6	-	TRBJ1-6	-	TGTGCCAGCAGCTCCCGGAGGGATTCACCCCTCCACTTT	CASSSRRDSPLHF
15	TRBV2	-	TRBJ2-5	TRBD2	TGTGCCAGCAGCCTAACTAGCGAGAGGAAAAAGACCCAGTACTTC	CASSLTSERKKTQYF
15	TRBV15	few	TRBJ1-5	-	TGTGCCACCAGCAGAGATCTGGAGGAACGGCAGCCCCAGCATTTT	CATSRDLEERQPQHF
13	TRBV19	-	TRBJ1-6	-	TGTGCCAGTAGTAGTGACAGGTTTTCACCCCTCCACTTT	CASSSDRFSPLHF
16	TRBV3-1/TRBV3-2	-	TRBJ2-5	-	TGTGCCAGCAGCCAAGACAGAGGGACCCAAGAAGAGACCCAGTACTTC	CASSQDRGTQEETQYF
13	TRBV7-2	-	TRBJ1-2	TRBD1	TGTGCCAGCAGCCGGGACAGGTACTATGGCTACACCTTC	CASSRDRYYGYTF
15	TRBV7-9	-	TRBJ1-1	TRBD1	TGTGCCAGCAGCCCGTTGACAGGGGAGGGCACTGAAGCTTTCTTT	CASSPLTGEGTEAFF
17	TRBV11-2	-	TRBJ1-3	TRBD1	TGTGCCAGCAGCTTACGGGACAGGGTTTTGGCTGGAAACACCATATATTTT	CASSLRDRVLAGNTIYF
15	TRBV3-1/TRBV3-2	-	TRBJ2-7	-	TGTGCCAGCAGCCAAGATCGGACGGGGGACTACGAGCAGTACTTC	CASSQDRTGDYEQYF
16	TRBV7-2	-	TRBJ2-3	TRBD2	TGTGCCAGCAGCCAAAGACTAGCGGGGGGAATAGATACGCAGTATTTT	CASSQRLAGGIDTQYF
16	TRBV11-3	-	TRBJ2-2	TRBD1	TGTGCCAGCAGCTCCGGGGGGACAGGGGTCTCCGGGGAGCTGTTTTTT	CASSSGGTGVSGELFF
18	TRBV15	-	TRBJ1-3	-	TGTGCCACCAGCAGAGATTTTTATTTGTCGGGACCTGGAAACACCATATATTTT	CATSRDFYLSGPGNTIYF
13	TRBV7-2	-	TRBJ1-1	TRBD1	TGTGCCAGCAACTTGGGGACAGCCTCCGAAGCTTTCTTT	CASNLGTASEAFF
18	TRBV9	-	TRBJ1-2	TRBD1	TGTGCCAGCAGCTCCTATCCCCAGACAGGGAGTCCTAACTATGGCTACACCTTC	CASSSYPQTGSPNYGYTF
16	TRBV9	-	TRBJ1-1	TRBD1	TGTGCCAGCAGCCGCAACTACAGGGGCATGAACACTGAAGCTTTCTTT	CASSRNYRGMNTEAFF
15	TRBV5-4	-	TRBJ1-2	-	TGTGCCAGCAGCTTGGAAGGGGAGCGGGGCCCTGGGTTCACCTTC	CASSLEGERGPGFTF
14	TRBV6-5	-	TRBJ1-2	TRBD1	TGTGCCAGCAGCAAACAGGGGGGCCCCTATGGCTACACCTTC	CASSKQGGPYGYTF
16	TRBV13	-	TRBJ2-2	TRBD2	TGTGCCAGCAGCTTCGGACTAGCGGGGGGCACCGGGGAGCTGTTTTTT	CASSFGLAGGTGELFF
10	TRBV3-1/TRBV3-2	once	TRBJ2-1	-	TGTGCCAGCGGAGAGAATGAGCAGTTCTTC	CASGENEQFF
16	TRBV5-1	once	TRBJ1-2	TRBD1	TGCGCCAGCAGCGCCGGGACAGGGCACGGGAACTATGGCTACACCTTC	CASSAGTGHGNYGYTF
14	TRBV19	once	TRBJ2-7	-	TGTGCCAGTAGTGTGGCAGGTTCTCCCTACGAGCAGTACTTC	CASSVAGSPYEQYF
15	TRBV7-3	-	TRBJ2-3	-	TGTGCCAGCAGCTTTCGGGGGCTCCGCACAGATACGCAGTATTTT	CASSFRGLRTDTQYF